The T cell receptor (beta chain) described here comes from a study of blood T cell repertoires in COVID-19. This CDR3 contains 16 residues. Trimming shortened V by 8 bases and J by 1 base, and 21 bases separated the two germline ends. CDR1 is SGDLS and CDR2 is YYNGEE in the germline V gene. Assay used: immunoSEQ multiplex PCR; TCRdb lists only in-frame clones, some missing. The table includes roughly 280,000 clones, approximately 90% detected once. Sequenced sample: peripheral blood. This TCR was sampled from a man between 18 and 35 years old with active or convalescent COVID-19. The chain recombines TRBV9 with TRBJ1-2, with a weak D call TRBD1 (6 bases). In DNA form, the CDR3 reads TGTGCCAGTAGTTCGGGACACTTCTCTTTTAACTATGGCTACACCTTC. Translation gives CASSSGHFSFNYGYTF.